These 11 T cell receptor beta chains were sequenced from one sample in a study of cytomegalovirus exposure and HLA in healthy donors. Primers for the PCR totalled 60 Vbeta and 13 Jbeta. Using immunoSEQ multiplex PCR, the repertoire was profiled, and TCRdb retains in-frame clones only, with some absent. The top ten hold approximately 1.8% of the sample, which has roughly 120,000 clones, around 87% seen once. The sample taken for sequencing was PBMCs. These TCRs come from a man aged 40-49 years in good health and CMV-seronegative.

The chain couples TRBV6-1 to TRBJ2-1; weak D call: TRBD2 (6 bases). This CDR3 has 13 amino acids. In germline, CDR1 is MNHNS, CDR2 SASEGT. Trimming pared 6 bases from V and 9 bases from J, leaving 15 bases between. The CDR3: CASRPMGGREQFF. CDR3 coding DNA: TGTGCCAGCAGGCCCATGGGAGGCCGTGAGCAGTTCTTC.

V is TRBV9 and J is TRBJ1-1; D call uncertain. CDR3 length: 13 residues. From germline, CDR1 is SGDLS and CDR2 YYNGEE. V was trimmed by 0 bases and J by 4 bases, leaving 7 bases between them. CDR3 protein: CASSVGTATEAFF. CDR3 nucleotide sequence: TGTGCCAGCAGCGTAGGAACAGCCACTGAAGCTTTCTTT.

This rearrangement joins TRBV6-5 to TRBJ2-7; D might be TRBD2 (6 bases). Germline CDR1 and CDR2: MNHEY and SVGAGI. The V gene lost 9 bases and the J gene lost 2 bases, with 17 bases spanning the gap. The CDR3 totals 14 residues. CDR3 coding DNA: TGTGCCAGTAGGAGGGGCCAGGGAGCCTACGAGCAGTACTTC. It specifies CASRRGQGAYEQYF.

The V gene is TRBV5-1, the J gene TRBJ1-2, with a weak D call TRBD1 (6 bases). Trimming left V 4 bases short and J 4 bases short, with 20 bases between. The CDR3 sequence is 16 residues long. Germline-derived CDR1 and CDR2 are SGHRS and YFSETQ. CDR3 nucleotides: TGCGCCAGCAGCCTCGGGGGGGCGGCCGAGGGCTATGGCTACACCTTC. Protein sequence: CASSLGGAAEGYGYTF.

The J gene is TRBJ1-2, the V gene TRBV15, with a possible D match to TRBD1 (5 bases). The germline gives CDR1 LNHNV, CDR2 YYDKDF (reference sequence). CDR3 length equals 14 residues. The V gene lost 4 bases and the J gene lost 1 base, with 10 bases spanning the gap. The CDR3 coding sequence is TGTGCCACCAGCAATCCAGGGTATAACTATGGCTACACCTTC. Translation gives CATSNPGYNYGYTF.

The chain employs TRBV6-1 and TRBJ1-5, with D tentatively TRBD1 (6 bases). Germline CDR1 and CDR2: MNHNS and SASEGT. This CDR3 contains 12 residues. The germline V and J ends were trimmed by 10 bases and 9 bases, with 16 bases remaining between them. CDR3 DNA: TGTGCCACCCGGGACACCCAGAGGCCCCAGCATTTT. Protein: CATRDTQRPQHF.

The gene calls are TRBV7-9 and TRBJ1-2; possibly TRBD1 for D (6 bases). V lost 2 bases, J lost 4 bases, and 11 bases lay in between. CDR1 and CDR2 from the germline V gene are SEHNR and FQNEAQ (reference sequence). This CDR3 has 14 amino acids. CDR3 nucleotides: TGTGCCAGCAGCTTAACAGGGCCCCCCTATGGCTACACCTTC. This gives the protein CASSLTGPPYGYTF.

V and J are TRBV9 and TRBJ1-3; 8 bases fit TRBD1. With V trimmed by 0 bases and J by 3 bases, 5 bases remained unmatched. Germline loops: CDR1 SGDLS, CDR2 YYNGEE. The CDR3 sequence is 16 residues long. The CDR3 bases are TGTGCCAGCAGCGTAGGGCAGGGGGCAGGTGGAAACACCATATATTTT. Translating it yields CASSVGQGAGGNTIYF.

J is TRBJ1-5 and V is TRBV28, with D perhaps TRBD1 (6 bases). The CDR3 extends over 15 amino acids. Germline V gives CDR1 MDHEN, CDR2 SYDVKM. The ends were cut back, 2 bases at V and 4 bases at J, with 12 bases in the middle. In nucleotides, the CDR3 is TGTGCCAGCAGTTTACACGGGACACAGAATCAGCCCCAGCATTTT. This encodes CASSLHGTQNQPQHF.

This chain joins TRBV18 and TRBJ2-3, with 8 bases matching TRBD1. With 3 bases clipped from V and 1 base from J, the junction kept 0 bases outside the gene matches. Germline CDR1 and CDR2: KGHSH and LQKENI. The CDR3 consists of 14 residues. The CDR3 spells CASSPDRGTDTQYF. The CDR3 region has the DNA TGTGCCAGCTCACCGGACAGGGGCACAGATACGCAGTATTTT.

The chain couples TRBV29-1 to TRBJ2-7; TRBD2 might be the D (6 bases). Germline CDR1 and CDR2: SQVTM and ANQGSEA. The CDR3 contains 14 residues. V was pared by 7 bases and J by 1 base, with 17 bases between. CDR3 sequence: CSARGVAASYEQYF. The CDR3 nucleotides are TGCAGCGCCCGCGGGGTAGCGGCTTCCTACGAGCAGTACTTC.